The clone carrying this T cell receptor (beta chain) has only a few counts. Its antigen is currently unknown. This sample was included in a study of T-cell memory formation after mild COVID-19. Barcoded TCR alpha and TCR beta cDNA libraries with UMIs came from 5'RACE using constant-segment primers. A single record per CDR3 protein comes from TCRdb applying MiXCR to the 5' RACE reads. The sample includes hundreds of thousands of distinct CDR3 sequences, 25% to 30% of them seen just once. Overall study results and limits: Clones that contracted from day 15 to 85 were balanced CD4/CD8, while later expanders leaned CD4+.

Trimming pared 4 bases from V and 6 bases from J, leaving 7 bases between. Germline assignment: CDR1 SGHDT and CDR2 YYEEEE. The CDR3 loop spans 12 amino acids. The chain combines TRBV5-6 with TRBJ2-2; D is possibly TRBD1 (6 bases). The receptor was derived from an adult woman who had mild COVID-19 (a few samples of this study predate the infection). Cell type and time point are not known. Specimen: PBMCs or a T cell subset sorted from them (not recorded which). For the CDR3, the DNA is TGTGCCAGCAGCCGACAGGCCGGGGAGCTGTTTTTT. This gives the protein CASSRQAGELFF.